This TCR beta chain originates from a study of post-analysis software for immune sequencing data. Study-level points and caveats: Normalized Chao1 diversity was significantly lower in multiple sclerosis patients than in controls. With TRBV5-6, TRBV5-1 and TRBV20-1 included, about five TRBV segments were more frequent in patients than in controls.

Unique molecular identifiers were present in the TCR beta cDNA libraries. TCRdb analysed the PCR reads with MiXCR anew, one entry per CDR3 protein. The sample lists 700,000 to 900,000 distinct CDR3 sequences; more than 45% were seen once. Looked up from germline, CDR1 is SGHAT and CDR2 is FQNNGV. The CDR3 runs to 17 residues. Losses at the gene ends were 1 base for V and 7 bases for J; bases not matched to a gene: 8. As for this clonotype: Its antigen remains unidentified.

The gene calls are TRBV11-2 and TRBJ1-6; TRBD1 matches at 9 bases. This clonotype was sampled from a girl aged 10-17 years with multiple sclerosis. The sequencing input was blood. In DNA, the CDR3 is TGTGCCAGCAGCTTAGGGGGACAGGGCGGGGGCAATTCACCCCTCCACTTT. This sequence encodes CASSLGGQGGGNSPLHF.